The 5 T cell receptor beta chains below come from one sample, sequenced in a study of T cells in Graves' hyperthyroidism and ophthalmopathy. What was amplified from RNA transcripts were TCR beta CDR3 regions. First-round RT-PCR targeting the TCR CDR3 was performed with the HTBI primer set. Each CDR3 protein gets one entry after TCRdb re-called the multiplex PCR reads with MiXCR. The repertoire has under 400,000 distinct CDR3 sequences, 13% to 15% of them found once; the top ten carry roughly a fifth. Sequenced sample: blood. These receptors were collected from a woman aged 55 to 70 with Graves' ophthalmopathy.

This clonotype was seen more than once but under ten times. Here the CDR3 reads CASSYRRVVNTEAFF. CDR3 bases: TGTGCCAGCAGTTACCGCAGGGTTGTGAACACTGAAGCTTTCTTT. The rearrangement links TRBV6-2 or TRBV6-3 to TRBJ1-1; D may be TRBD1 (5 bases). The ends were cut back, 2 bases at V and 0 bases at J, with 10 bases in the middle. Germline CDR1 and CDR2: MNHEY and SVGEGT. The CDR3 is made up of 15 amino acids.

Ten or more counts support this clonotype. The V gene is TRBV28, the J gene TRBJ2-1; 11 bases are a match to TRBD2. The CDR3 length is 15 residues. In germline, CDR1 is MDHEN, CDR2 SYDVKM. V shed 6 bases and J 14 bases; nucleotides not matched to a gene: 15. Here the CDR3 reads CASRAPGTSGLEEFF. The CDR3 DNA sequence: TGTGCCAGCAGGGCACCGGGGACTAGCGGCCTCGAAGAGTTCTTC.

This clonotype showed up just a few times. V and J are TRBV12-3 or TRBV12-4 and TRBJ2-1, with TRBD2 matching 11 bases. The trim removed 6 bases at V and 6 bases at J, leaving 4 bases unmatched. This CDR3 spans 14 amino acids. The CDR3 spells CASRGLAEANEQFF. The CDR3 nucleotides read TGTGCCAGCAGGGGACTAGCGGAAGCCAATGAGCAGTTCTTC.

The chain is built from TRBV4-1 and TRBJ1-2, with 7 bases matching TRBD1. The CDR3 runs to 15 residues. Trimming cost V 4 bases and J 3 bases; bases outside gene matches: 8. Germline assignment: CDR1 MGHRA and CDR2 YSYEKL. This CDR3 is CASSLSIGQDYGYTF. The DNA for the CDR3 is TGCGCCAGCAGCCTATCTATCGGACAGGACTATGGCTACACCTTC.

As to this clonotype: A much larger clone differs from this one at a single base, so this may be a read error. The gene calls are TRBV7-3 and TRBJ2-7; D is possibly TRBD1 (6 bases). CDR3 size: 13 residues. Germline V gives CDR1 SGHTA, CDR2 FQGTGA. The CDR3 here is CAGSLYRAHEQYF. The CDR3 coding sequence is TGTGCCGGCAGCTTATACAGGGCCCACGAGCAGTACTTC.